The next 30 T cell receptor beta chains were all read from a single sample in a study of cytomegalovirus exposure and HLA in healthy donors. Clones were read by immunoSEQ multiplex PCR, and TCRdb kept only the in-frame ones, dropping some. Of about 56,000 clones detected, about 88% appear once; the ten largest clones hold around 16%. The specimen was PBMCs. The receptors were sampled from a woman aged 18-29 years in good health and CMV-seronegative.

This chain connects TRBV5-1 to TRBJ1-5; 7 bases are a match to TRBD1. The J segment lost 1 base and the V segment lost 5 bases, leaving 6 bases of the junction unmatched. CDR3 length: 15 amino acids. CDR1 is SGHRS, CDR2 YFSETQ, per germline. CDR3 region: CASSFGQESNQPQHF. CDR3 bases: TGCGCCAGCAGTTTTGGACAGGAGAGCAATCAGCCCCAGCATTTT.

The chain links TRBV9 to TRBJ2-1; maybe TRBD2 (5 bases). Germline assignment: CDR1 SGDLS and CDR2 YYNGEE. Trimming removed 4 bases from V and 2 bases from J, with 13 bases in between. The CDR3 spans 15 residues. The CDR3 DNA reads TGTGCCAGCAGCCCGCTGGGGAGCCCCTACAATGAGCAGTTCTTC. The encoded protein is CASSPLGSPYNEQFF. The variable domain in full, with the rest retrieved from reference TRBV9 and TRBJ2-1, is DSGVTQTPKHLITATGQRVTLRCSPRSGDLSVYWYQQSLDQGLQFLIQYYNGEERAKGNILERFSAQQFPDLHSELNLSSLELGDSALYFCASSPLGSPYNEQFFGPGTRLTVL.

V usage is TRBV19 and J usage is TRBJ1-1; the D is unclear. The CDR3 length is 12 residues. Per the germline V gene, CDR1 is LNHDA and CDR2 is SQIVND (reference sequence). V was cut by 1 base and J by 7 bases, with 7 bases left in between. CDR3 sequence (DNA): TGTGCCAGTAGTATAGGACCGGGTGAAGCTTTCTTT. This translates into CASSIGPGEAFF.

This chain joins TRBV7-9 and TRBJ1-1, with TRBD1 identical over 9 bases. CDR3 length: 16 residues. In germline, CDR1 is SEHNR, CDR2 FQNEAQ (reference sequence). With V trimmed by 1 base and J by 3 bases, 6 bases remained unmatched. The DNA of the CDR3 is TGTGCCAGCAGCTTAGACCACTGGACAGGGGACACTGAAGCTTTCTTT. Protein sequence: CASSLDHWTGDTEAFF.

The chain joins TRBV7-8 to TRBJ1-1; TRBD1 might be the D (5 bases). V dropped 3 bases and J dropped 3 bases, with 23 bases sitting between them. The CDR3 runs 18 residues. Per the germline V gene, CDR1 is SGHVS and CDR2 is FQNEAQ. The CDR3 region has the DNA TGTGCCAGCAGCTTTTACTTCTTGCCTTCTCAACAGGACACTGAAGCTTTCTTT. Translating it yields CASSFYFLPSQQDTEAFF.

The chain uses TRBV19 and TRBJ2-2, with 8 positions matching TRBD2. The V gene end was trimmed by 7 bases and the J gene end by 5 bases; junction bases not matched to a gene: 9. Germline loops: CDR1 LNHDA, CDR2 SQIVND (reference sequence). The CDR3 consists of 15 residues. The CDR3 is CASIGTGGPTGELFF. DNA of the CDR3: TGTGCCAGTATTGGGACGGGGGGGCCTACCGGGGAGCTGTTTTTT.

This chain's CDR3 is CASSLDRNFGEQYF. The CDR3 region has the DNA TGTGCCAGCAGTTTGGACAGGAACTTTGGGGAGCAGTACTTC. V usage is TRBV6-5 and J usage is TRBJ2-7; 7 bases are shared with TRBD1. This CDR3 contains 14 residues. Looked up from germline, CDR1 is MNHEY and CDR2 is SVGAGI. With 4 bases clipped from V and 7 bases from J, the junction kept 10 bases outside the gene matches.

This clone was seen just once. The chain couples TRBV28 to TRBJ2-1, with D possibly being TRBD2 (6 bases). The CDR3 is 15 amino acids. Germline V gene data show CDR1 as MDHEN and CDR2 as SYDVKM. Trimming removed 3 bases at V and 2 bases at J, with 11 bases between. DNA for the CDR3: TGTGCCAGCAGTTTCCCGCGGGAACCCTACAATGAGCAGTTCTTC. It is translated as CASSFPREPYNEQFF.

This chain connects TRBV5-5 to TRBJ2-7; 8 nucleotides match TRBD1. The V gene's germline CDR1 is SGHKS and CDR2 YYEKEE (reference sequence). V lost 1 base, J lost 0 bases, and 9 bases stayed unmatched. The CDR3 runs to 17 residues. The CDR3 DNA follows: TGTGCCAGCAGCTTGTGGGGGACAGGTTCAAGCTCCTACGAGCAGTACTTC. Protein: CASSLWGTGSSSYEQYF. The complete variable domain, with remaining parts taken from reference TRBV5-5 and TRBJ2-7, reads DAGVTQSPTHLIKTRGQQVTLRCSPISGHKSVSWYQQVLGQGPQFIFQYYEKEERGRGNFPDRFSARQFPNYSSELNVNALLLGDSALYLCASSLWGTGSSSYEQYFGPGTRLTVT.

In DNA, the CDR3 is TGTGCCAGCAGTAACAGGGGTGGGAATTCACCCCTCCACTTT. It is translated as CASSNRGGNSPLHF. This chain connects TRBV27 to TRBJ1-6, with TRBD1 matching 7 bases. V lost 5 bases and J lost 7; bases outside the gene matches: 5. Germline values: CDR1 MNHEY, CDR2 SMNVEV (reference sequence). The CDR3 has 14 amino acids.

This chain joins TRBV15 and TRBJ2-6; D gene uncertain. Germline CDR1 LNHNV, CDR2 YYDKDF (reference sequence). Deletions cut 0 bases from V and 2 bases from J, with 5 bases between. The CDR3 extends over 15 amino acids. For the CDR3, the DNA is TGTGCCACCAGCAGAGATCCTGCTGGGGCCAACGTCCTGACTTTC. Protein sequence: CATSRDPAGANVLTF.

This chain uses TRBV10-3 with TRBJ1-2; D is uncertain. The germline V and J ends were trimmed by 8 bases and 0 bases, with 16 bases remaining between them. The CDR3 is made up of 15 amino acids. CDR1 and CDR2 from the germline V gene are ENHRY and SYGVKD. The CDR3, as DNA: TGTGCCATCGGAGCCCTAGGTCTGGCTAACTATGGCTACACCTTC. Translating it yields CAIGALGLANYGYTF.

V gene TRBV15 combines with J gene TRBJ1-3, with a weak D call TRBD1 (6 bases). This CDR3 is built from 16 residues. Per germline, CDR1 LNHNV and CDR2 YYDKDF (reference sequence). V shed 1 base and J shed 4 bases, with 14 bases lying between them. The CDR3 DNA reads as TGTGCCACCAGCAGAGTGGGTGGCAGGGGAGGAAACACCATATATTTT. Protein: CATSRVGGRGGNTIYF. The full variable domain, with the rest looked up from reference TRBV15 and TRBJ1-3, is DAMVIQNPRYQVTQFGKPVTLSCSQTLNHNVMYWYQQKSSQAPKLLFHYYDKDFNNEADTPDNFQSRRPNTSFCFLDIRSPGLGDTAMYLCATSRVGGRGGNTIYFGEGSWLTVV.

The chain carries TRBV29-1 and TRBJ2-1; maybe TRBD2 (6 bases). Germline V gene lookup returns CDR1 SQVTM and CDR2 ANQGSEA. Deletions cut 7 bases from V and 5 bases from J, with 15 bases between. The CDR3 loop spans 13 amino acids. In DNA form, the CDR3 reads TGCAGCGCCAGAAGGGACTTCAACAATGAGCAGTTCTTC. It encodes CSARRDFNNEQFF.

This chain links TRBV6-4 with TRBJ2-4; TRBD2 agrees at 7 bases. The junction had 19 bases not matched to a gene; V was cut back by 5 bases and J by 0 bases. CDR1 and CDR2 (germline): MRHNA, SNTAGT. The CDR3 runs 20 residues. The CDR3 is CASSNFPPRGRELAKNIQYF. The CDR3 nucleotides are TGTGCCAGCAGTAACTTCCCCCCCCGAGGGCGGGAGCTAGCCAAAAACATTCAGTACTTC.

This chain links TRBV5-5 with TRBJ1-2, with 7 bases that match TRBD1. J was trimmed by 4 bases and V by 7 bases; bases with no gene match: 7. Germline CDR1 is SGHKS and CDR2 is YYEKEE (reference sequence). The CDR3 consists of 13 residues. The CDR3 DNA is TGTGCCAGCTTCGGGCAGGGGGTCTATGGCTACACCTTC. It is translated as CASFGQGVYGYTF.

CDR3 DNA sequence: TGTGCCAGCAGTGGACTGACTAGCGCCTACAATGAGCAGTTCTTC. It translates to CASSGLTSAYNEQFF. The chain has TRBV27 and TRBJ2-1; 8 bases line up with TRBD2. The CDR3 is 15 residues long. V shed 5 bases and J 2 bases; nucleotides not matched to a gene: 5. CDR1 is MNHEY, CDR2 SMNVEV, per germline (reference sequence).

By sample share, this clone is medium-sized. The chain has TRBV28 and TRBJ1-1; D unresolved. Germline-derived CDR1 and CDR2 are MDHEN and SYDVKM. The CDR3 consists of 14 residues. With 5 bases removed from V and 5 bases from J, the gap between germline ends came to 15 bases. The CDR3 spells CASSGSWGGTEAFF. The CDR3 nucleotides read TGTGCCAGCAGTGGGTCGTGGGGAGGGACTGAAGCTTTCTTT.

CDR3 amino acids: CASSIAGQMRDQPQHF. The DNA of the CDR3 is TGTGCCAGCAGCATCGCCGGACAGATGCGGGATCAGCCCCAGCATTTT. The chain is built from TRBV11-2 and TRBJ1-5; a weak D match, TRBD1 (6 bases). The V end was cut by 5 bases, the J end by 5 bases, with 19 bases between. This CDR3 contains 16 residues. The germline V gene has CDR1 SGHAT and CDR2 FQNNGV. The complete variable domain, with remaining parts taken from reference TRBV11-2 and TRBJ1-5, reads EAGVAQSPRYKIIEKRQSVAFWCNPISGHATLYWYQQILGQGPKLLIQFQNNGVVDDSQLPKDRFSAERLKGVDSTLKIQPAKLEDSAVYLCASSIAGQMRDQPQHFGDGTRLSIL.

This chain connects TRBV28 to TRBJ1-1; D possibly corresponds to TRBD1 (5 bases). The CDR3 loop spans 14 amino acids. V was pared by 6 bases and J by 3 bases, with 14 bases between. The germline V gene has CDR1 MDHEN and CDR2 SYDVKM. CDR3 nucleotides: TGTGCCAGCAGCCCCCGGGGGGGGGACACTGAAGCTTTCTTT. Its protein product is CASSPRGGDTEAFF.

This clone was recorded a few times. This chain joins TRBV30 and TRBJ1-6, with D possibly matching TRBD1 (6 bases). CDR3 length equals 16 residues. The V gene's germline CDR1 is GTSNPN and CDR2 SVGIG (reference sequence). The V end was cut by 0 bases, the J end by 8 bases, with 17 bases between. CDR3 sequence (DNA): TGTGCCTGGAGTGTTGGTGGGGGCGCCGGGGATTCACCCCTCCACTTT. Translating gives CAWSVGGGAGDSPLHF.

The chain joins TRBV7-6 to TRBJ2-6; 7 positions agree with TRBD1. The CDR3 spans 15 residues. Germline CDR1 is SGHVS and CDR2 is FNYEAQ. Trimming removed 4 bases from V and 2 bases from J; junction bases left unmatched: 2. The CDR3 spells CASSSGQAGANVLTF. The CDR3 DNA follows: TGTGCCAGCAGCTCTGGACAGGCTGGGGCCAACGTCCTGACTTTC. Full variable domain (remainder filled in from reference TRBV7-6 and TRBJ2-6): GAGVSQSPRYKVTKRGQDVALRCDPISGHVSLYWYRQALGQGPEFLTYFNYEAQQDKSGLPNDRFSAERPEGSISTLTIQRTEQRDSAMYRCASSSGQAGANVLTFGAGSRLTVL.

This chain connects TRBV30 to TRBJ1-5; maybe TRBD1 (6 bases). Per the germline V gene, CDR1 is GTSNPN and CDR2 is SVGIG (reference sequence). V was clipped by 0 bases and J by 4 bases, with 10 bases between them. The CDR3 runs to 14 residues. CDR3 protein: CAWSVLTGNQPQHF. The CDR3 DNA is TGTGCCTGGAGTGTACTAACAGGGAATCAGCCCCAGCATTTT.

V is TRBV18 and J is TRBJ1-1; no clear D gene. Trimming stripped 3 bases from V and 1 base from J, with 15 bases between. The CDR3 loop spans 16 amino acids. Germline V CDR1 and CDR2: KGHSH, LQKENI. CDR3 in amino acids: CASSPSVVGTNTEAFF. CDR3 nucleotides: TGTGCCAGCTCACCCTCAGTCGTGGGCACGAACACTGAAGCTTTCTTT. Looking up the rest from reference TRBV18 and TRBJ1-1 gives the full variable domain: NAGVMQNPRHLVRRRGQEARLRCSPMKGHSHVYWYRQLPEEGLKFMVYLQKENIIDESGMPKERFSAEFPKEGPSILRIQQVVRGDSAAYFCASSPSVVGTNTEAFFGQGTRLTVV.

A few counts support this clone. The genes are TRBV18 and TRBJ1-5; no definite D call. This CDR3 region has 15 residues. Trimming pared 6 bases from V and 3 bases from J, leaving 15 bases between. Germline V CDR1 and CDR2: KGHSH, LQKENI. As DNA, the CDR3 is TGTGCCAGCTCCCCCGGCGCGGAGCTCAATCAGCCCCAGCATTTT. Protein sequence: CASSPGAELNQPQHF.

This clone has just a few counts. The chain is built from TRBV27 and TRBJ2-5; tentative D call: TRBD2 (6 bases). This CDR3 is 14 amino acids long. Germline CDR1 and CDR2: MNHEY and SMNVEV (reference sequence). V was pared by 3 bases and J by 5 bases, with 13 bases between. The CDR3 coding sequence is TGTGCCAGCAGTTTGACGGGGGACGCGGAGACCCAGTACTTC. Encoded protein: CASSLTGDAETQYF.

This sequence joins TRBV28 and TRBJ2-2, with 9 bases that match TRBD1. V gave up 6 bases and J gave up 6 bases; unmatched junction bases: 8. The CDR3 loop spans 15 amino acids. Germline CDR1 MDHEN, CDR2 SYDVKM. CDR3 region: CASRGPGTGSGELFF. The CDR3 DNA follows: TGTGCCAGCAGGGGTCCCGGGACAGGGTCCGGGGAGCTGTTTTTT.

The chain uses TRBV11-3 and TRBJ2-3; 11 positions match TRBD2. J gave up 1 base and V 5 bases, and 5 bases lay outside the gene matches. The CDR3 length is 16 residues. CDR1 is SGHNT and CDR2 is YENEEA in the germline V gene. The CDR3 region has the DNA TGTGCCAGCAGCCCACTAGCGGGAGTAGGCACAGATACGCAGTATTTT. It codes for CASSPLAGVGTDTQYF.

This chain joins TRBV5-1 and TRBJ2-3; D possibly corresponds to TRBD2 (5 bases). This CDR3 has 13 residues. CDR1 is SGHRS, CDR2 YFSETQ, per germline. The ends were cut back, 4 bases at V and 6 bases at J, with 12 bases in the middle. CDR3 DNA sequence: TGCGCCAGCAGCATTGACTACCCTGATACGCAGTATTTT. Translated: CASSIDYPDTQYF.

CDR3 amino acids: CASSLAGSTDTQYF. For the CDR3, the DNA is TGTGCCAGCAGTTTAGCGGGGAGCACAGATACGCAGTATTTT. The J gene is TRBJ2-3, the V gene TRBV27, with D tentatively TRBD2 (6 bases). The CDR3 sequence is 14 residues long. V lost 2 bases and J lost 0, with 6 bases in between. CDR1 is MNHEY, CDR2 SMNVEV, per germline (reference sequence).